These 5 T cell receptor beta chains were sequenced from one sample in a study of OX40 agonist ivuxolimab in advanced cancers. The repertoire was sequenced with immunoSEQ multiplex PCR; TCRdb's copy has only in-frame clones and lacks some. There are roughly 5,000 clones in the sample; approximately 72% occur only once, and around 70% lies in the top ten. Sequenced material: CD4+ or CD8+ T cells sorted from blood, taken in a trial of the OX40 agonist ivuxolimab. The receptors here all came from an adult with an advanced solid tumor such as melanoma, head and neck, liver or kidney cancer.

The rearrangement joins TRBV27 to TRBJ1-4; 7 positions agree with TRBD1. Per germline, CDR1 MNHEY and CDR2 SMNVEV (reference sequence). V lost 10 bases to trimming and J lost 7 bases; unmatched junction nucleotides: 9. The CDR3 is 13 amino acids. The chain's CDR3 is CATLGQSGEKLFF. Here the CDR3 DNA reads TGTGCCACCTTGGGACAGTCCGGTGAAAAACTGTTTTTT.

V gene TRBV7-9 combines with J gene TRBJ2-5, with unresolved D. The CDR3 contains 17 residues. The germline gives CDR1 SEHNR, CDR2 FQNEAQ (reference sequence). V was trimmed by 4 bases and J by 0 bases, leaving 18 bases between them. Here the CDR3 reads CASSSPLHPGDQETQYF. CDR3 nucleotides: TGTGCCAGCAGCTCCCCGCTCCACCCGGGCGACCAAGAGACCCAGTACTTC.

As for this clone: A much bigger clone sits one base away, suggesting this may be a read error. Other DNA sequences from this sample encode an identical CDR3 as well. The chain links TRBV4-1 to TRBJ1-1; D not resolved. Germline lookup yields CDR1 MGHRA and CDR2 YSYEKL. The CDR3 loop spans 14 amino acids. Here the CDR3 DNA reads TGCGCCAGCAGCCAAGATATCCCGAACACTGAAGCTTTTTTT. It specifies CASSQDIPNTEAFF.

The chain uses TRBV10-2 and TRBJ1-4, with 10 bases identical to TRBD1. J lost 8 bases, V lost 6 bases, and 6 bases had no gene match. The CDR3 has 14 residues. Per germline, CDR1 WSHSY and CDR2 SAAADI. CDR3 region: CASRVDRGGEKLFF. CDR3 DNA sequence: TGCGCCAGCAGAGTGGACAGGGGGGGGGAAAAACTGTTTTTT.

The rearrangement joins TRBV7-3 to TRBJ1-1; D might be TRBD1 (6 bases). Trimming removed 5 bases at V and 1 base at J, with 14 bases between. Per germline, CDR1 SGHTA and CDR2 FQGTGA. This CDR3 has 15 residues. As DNA, the CDR3 is TGTGCCAGCAGCGTGGCTGGGGGCGGGAACACTGAAGCTTTCTTT. This encodes CASSVAGGGNTEAFF.